This T cell receptor beta chain came from a study of blood T cell repertoires in COVID-19. Whole-study context: The study drew acute and convalescent COVID-19 samples from the United States, Italy and Spain. Nucleic acid was either cDNA or gDNA, and it came from T cells, B-cell-depleted T cells, or PBMCs.

Authors' analysis steps: Cell counts per sample came from amplifying reference gene primers. Only in-frame clones appear in the TCRdb table, and some are missing; sequencing was by immunoSEQ multiplex PCR. V and J calls and clone size come straight from that table; D and trimming were deduced from the DNA. Here the sample spans hundreds of thousands of clones, about nine tenths being singletons. This CDR3 contains 14 residues. Germline CDR1 MNHEY, CDR2 SVGAGI. V lost 6 bases to trimming and J lost 3 bases, with 14 bases between them. This clonotype was obtained from a man in his 60s who had recovered from COVID-19. The sequencing input was peripheral blood. The V call is TRBV6-5, the J call TRBJ1-2; maybe TRBD1 (6 bases). The CDR3 is CASSPEQGDYGYTF. CDR3 sequence (DNA): TGTGCCAGCAGCCCAGAACAGGGCGACTATGGCTACACCTTC.